These 30 T cell receptor beta chains originate from one sample sequenced in a study of blood T cell repertoires in COVID-19. The table came from immunoSEQ multiplex PCR; TCRdb's copy has only in-frame clones and leaves some out. The data show about 250,000 clones, with roughly 81% seen just once and less than 8.5% held by the top ten. Sequences were obtained from PBMCs or T cells enriched from blood (not recorded which). Receptors were obtained from a woman between 45 and 60 years old who had been exposed to COVID-19.

CDR3 nucleotide sequence: TGTGCCAGCAGCGTAGGACAGAACACCGGGGAGCTGTTTTTT. Translating it yields CASSVGQNTGELFF. The chain uses TRBV9 and TRBJ2-2; D gene uncertain. The CDR3 is made up of 14 amino acids. Trimming stripped 0 bases from V and 1 base from J, with 4 bases between. The germline V gene has CDR1 SGDLS and CDR2 YYNGEE.

The chain uses TRBV5-4 and TRBJ1-3, with a tentative D call TRBD1 (5 bases). CDR3 size: 18 residues. V was pared by 0 bases and J by 3 bases, with 19 bases between. In germline, CDR1 is SGHNT, CDR2 YYREEE (reference sequence). The CDR3 sequence is CASSLAGTVGLGGNTIYF. CDR3 coding DNA: TGTGCCAGCAGCTTGGCGGGCACGGTGGGGCTCGGTGGAAACACCATATATTTT.

The CDR3 loop is CASSSGTDTTGELFF. The DNA of the CDR3 is TGTGCCAGCAGCTCGGGGACAGACACCACCGGGGAGCTGTTTTTT. The chain employs TRBV7-9 and TRBJ2-2; 7 nucleotides align to TRBD1. After removal of 4 bases from V and 4 bases from J, the junction contained 6 bases not matched to a gene. The CDR3 has 15 amino acids. Germline V lookup: CDR1 SEHNR, CDR2 FQNEAQ (reference sequence).

The V and J genes are TRBV7-7 and TRBJ2-5, with TRBD1 matching 8 bases. CDR1 is SSHAT and CDR2 is FNYEAQ in the germline V gene (reference sequence). The CDR3 length is 17 residues. The ends lost 5 bases at V and 3 bases at J; junction bases unmatched: 14. CDR3 sequence reads: CASSPDRWTGMKETQYF. Here the CDR3 DNA reads TGTGCCAGCAGCCCTGACCGCTGGACAGGGATGAAAGAGACCCAGTACTTC.

The chain has TRBV9 and TRBJ1-6, with D perhaps TRBD1 (5 bases). The CDR3 contains 14 residues. CDR1 is SGDLS and CDR2 is YYNGEE in the germline V gene. V was cut by 0 bases and J by 7 bases, with 8 bases left in between. CDR3 DNA sequence: TGTGCCAGCAGCGTAGATGGGGCCAATTCACCCCTCCACTTT. The encoded protein is CASSVDGANSPLHF.

The chain carries TRBV5-1 and TRBJ2-5, with a weak D call TRBD1 (6 bases). Looked up from germline, CDR1 is SGHRS and CDR2 is YFSETQ. The CDR3 runs 15 residues. V lost 0 bases to trimming and J lost 1 base, with 10 bases between them. CDR3 residues: CASSLGQGIQETQYF. CDR3 nucleotides: TGCGCCAGCAGCTTGGGTCAGGGGATCCAAGAGACCCAGTACTTC. Variable domain in full (rest from reference TRBV5-1 and TRBJ2-5): KAGVTQTPRYLIKTRGQQVTLSCSPISGHRSVSWYQQTPGQGLQFLFEYFSETQRNKGNFPGRFSGRQFSNSRSEMNVSTLELGDSALYLCASSLGQGIQETQYFGPGTRLLVL.

The table lists this clone with a count of one. This chain connects TRBV4-2 to TRBJ1-3, with D tentatively TRBD1 (5 bases). The germline CDR1 and CDR2 sequences are LGHNA and YNFKEQ. The CDR3 runs 17 residues. Trimming pared 2 bases from V and 1 base from J, leaving 15 bases between. As DNA, the CDR3 is TGTGCCAGCAGCCAAAACTGGGGCGGGGGATCTGGAAACACCATATATTTT. Its translation is CASSQNWGGGSGNTIYF.

This clone was found once. Mismatch with germline at one junction end may stem from a read error. The J gene is TRBJ1-1, the V gene TRBV25-1, with TRBD1 as a possible D gene (6 bases). CDR1 is MGHDK, CDR2 SYGVNS, per germline. The CDR3 length is 18 residues. The CDR3 coding sequence is TGTGCCAGCAGCGAATTAGGGCAGGGGAGCCGGCTGGACACTGAAGCTTTCTTT. Translation gives CASSELGQGSRLDTEAFF. Full variable domain (remainder filled in from reference TRBV25-1 and TRBJ1-1): EADIYQTPRYLVIGTGKKITLECSQTMGHDKMYWYQQDPGMELHLIHYSYGVNSTEKGDLSSESTVSRIRTEHFPLTLESARPSHTSQYLCASSELGQGSRLDTEAFFGQGTRLTVV.

The chain has TRBV5-1 and TRBJ2-7, with TRBD2 matching 8 bases. CDR1 SGHRS and CDR2 YFSETQ come from the germline V gene. This CDR3 comprises 15 residues. After removal of 4 bases from V and 6 bases from J, the junction contained 12 bases not matched to a gene. CDR3 residues: CASSKAGGSIFEQYF. The CDR3, as DNA: TGCGCCAGCAGCAAGGCGGGGGGAAGTATTTTCGAGCAGTACTTC.

The chain links TRBV7-9 to TRBJ1-2; D may be TRBD1 (5 bases). The germline V gene has CDR1 SEHNR and CDR2 FQNEAQ (reference sequence). Between the trimmed V and J ends, which lost 3 bases and 6 bases, there was a span of 17 bases. This CDR3 has 15 amino acids. The CDR3 loop is CASSFTPLAGHGYTF. The CDR3 DNA reads TGTGCCAGCAGCTTTACTCCCCTCGCAGGGCATGGCTACACCTTC. Filled out from reference TRBV7-9 and TRBJ1-2, the complete variable domain reads DTGVSQNPRHKITKRGQNVTFRCDPISEHNRLYWYRQTLGQGPEFLTYFQNEAQLEKSRLLSDRFSAERPKGSFSTLEIQRTEQGDSAMYLCASSFTPLAGHGYTFGSGTRLTVV.

The V call is TRBV25-1, the J call TRBJ1-2, with 9 bases identical to TRBD1. CDR1 and CDR2 (germline): MGHDK, SYGVNS. J gave up 3 bases and V 3 bases, and 5 bases lay outside the gene matches. CDR3 length equals 15 residues. The CDR3 nucleotides are TGTGCCAGCAGTGAGGGACAGGGACGGGACTATGGCTACACCTTC. It encodes CASSEGQGRDYGYTF.

The chain uses TRBV2 and TRBJ1-3, with D uncertain. The CDR3 length is 15 residues. CDR1 and CDR2 (germline): SNHLY, FYNNEI. Trimming cost V 7 bases and J 4 bases, with 17 bases left between them. The CDR3, as DNA: TGTGCCAGCACCAGGCCCCAAGCGGGGGGAAACACCATATATTTT. Translation gives CASTRPQAGGNTIYF.

The chain recombines TRBV2 with TRBJ1-2; no definite D call. V was pared by 6 bases and J by 4 bases, with 12 bases between. This CDR3 region has 13 residues. Germline CDR1 is SNHLY and CDR2 is FYNNEI. CDR3 sequence: CASRKDMSYGYTF. The CDR3 region has the DNA TGTGCCAGCAGAAAAGACATGTCCTATGGCTACACCTTC.

The genes are TRBV4-1 and TRBJ1-4; D possibly corresponds to TRBD1 (6 bases). The V end lost 2 bases, the J end lost 8 bases, and 15 bases lay between the germline ends. The CDR3 extends over 15 amino acids. From germline, CDR1 is MGHRA and CDR2 YSYEKL. The CDR3 DNA reads as TGCGCCAGCAGCCAATTTACAGGGATGGAGGAAAAACTGTTTTTT. Translation gives CASSQFTGMEEKLFF.

The chain joins TRBV9 to TRBJ1-1; no reliable D call. The CDR3 has 13 residues. Trimming left V 3 bases short and J 5 bases short, with 11 bases between. Germline V CDR1 and CDR2: SGDLS, YYNGEE. The CDR3 nucleotides are TGTGCCAGCAGCGCACTAAGCGGTACTGAAGCTTTCTTT. Translation gives CASSALSGTEAFF.

This clone was picked up one time. The V gene is TRBV9, the J gene TRBJ2-1; the D gene is possibly TRBD2 (7 bases). V shed 4 bases and J shed 0 bases, with 17 bases lying between them. Germline lookup yields CDR1 SGDLS and CDR2 YYNGEE. The CDR3 has 17 residues. This chain's CDR3 is CASSSLGASGSYNEQFF. DNA for the CDR3: TGTGCCAGCAGCTCCCTGGGGGCTAGCGGCTCCTACAATGAGCAGTTCTTC.

The rearrangement links TRBV2 to TRBJ1-4, with D uncertain. The CDR3 extends over 15 amino acids. Germline V gene data show CDR1 as SNHLY and CDR2 as FYNNEI. Deletions cut 5 bases from V and 5 bases from J, with 15 bases between. The CDR3 protein is CASSQGRARNEKLFF. As DNA, the CDR3 is TGTGCCAGCAGTCAAGGGAGGGCAAGGAATGAAAAACTGTTTTTT.

In regard to this clone: In the same sample, other DNA sequences code for this CDR3. The gene calls are TRBV9 and TRBJ1-1; 7 bases fit TRBD1. V was clipped by 2 bases and J by 3 bases; unmatched bases: 1. Germline CDR1 SGDLS, CDR2 YYNGEE. There are 13 residues in the CDR3. The CDR3 reads CASSVQGDTEAFF. CDR3 in DNA: TGTGCCAGCAGCGTCCAGGGGGACACTGAAGCTTTCTTT.

This chain joins TRBV7-3 and TRBJ2-3, with D possibly matching TRBD1 (5 bases). This CDR3 is built from 15 residues. V dropped 2 bases and J dropped 1 base, with 10 bases sitting between them. Germline CDR1 reads SGHTA; CDR2 reads FQGTGA. CDR3 nucleotide sequence: TGTGCCAGCAGCTTAGGTTTAGGGGGCACAGATACGCAGTATTTT. Amino acids: CASSLGLGGTDTQYF.

V and J are TRBV19 and TRBJ1-1, with D perhaps matching TRBD1 (5 bases). The CDR3 spans 16 residues. Deletions cut 3 bases from V and 1 base from J, with 15 bases between. Germline assignment: CDR1 LNHDA and CDR2 SQIVND (reference sequence). CDR3 sequence: CASSISGGSGNTEAFF. CDR3 bases: TGTGCCAGTAGTATCTCCGGGGGTTCGGGGAACACTGAAGCTTTCTTT.

The chain recombines TRBV7-2 with TRBJ2-3; maybe TRBD2 (6 bases). The germline V gene has CDR1 SGHTA and CDR2 FQGNSA. V was pared by 5 bases and J by 2 bases, with 14 bases between. The CDR3 loop spans 15 amino acids. The CDR3 region has the DNA TGTGCCAGCAGCCAACCCGGACTAACCACAGATACGCAGTATTTT. Its protein is CASSQPGLTTDTQYF.

The CDR3 sequence is CASSLSGSGNTIYF. In nucleotides, the CDR3 is TGCGCCAGCAGCTTGTCGGGCTCTGGAAACACCATATATTTT. The J gene is TRBJ1-3, the V gene TRBV5-1; the D is unclear. Trimming removed 1 base from V and 0 bases from J, with 5 bases in between. This CDR3 region has 14 residues. Germline V gene lookup returns CDR1 SGHRS and CDR2 YFSETQ.

The V gene is TRBV10-3, the J gene TRBJ2-3, with D hard to call. Germline values: CDR1 ENHRY, CDR2 SYGVKD. Trimming left V 0 bases short and J 5 bases short, with 9 bases between. The length of the CDR3 is 14 residues. The CDR3, as DNA: TGTGCCATCAGTGAGTCGACTGGAAGAGATACGCAGTATTTT. Its translation: CAISESTGRDTQYF.

CDR3 residues: CASSSDRVIYNEQFF. The CDR3 bases are TGTGCCAGCTCAAGCGACAGGGTCATATACAATGAGCAGTTCTTC. This chain joins TRBV18 and TRBJ2-1; TRBD1 matches at 7 bases. The length of the CDR3 is 15 residues. Germline-derived CDR1 and CDR2 are KGHSH and LQKENI. J was trimmed by 4 bases and V by 5 bases; bases with no gene match: 8.

This rearrangement joins TRBV4-3 to TRBJ1-1; D unclear. The CDR3 consists of 14 residues. Trimming took off 1 base at V and 4 bases at J, with 10 bases between the two ends. In germline, CDR1 is LGHNA, CDR2 YSLEER. Here the CDR3 DNA reads TGCGCCAGCAGCCAAGTGTTGAGGAGCACTGAAGCTTTCTTT. This gives the protein CASSQVLRSTEAFF.

V is TRBV5-1 and J is TRBJ1-1; maybe TRBD1 (5 bases). The CDR3 extends over 12 amino acids. V dropped 7 bases and J dropped 6 bases, with 13 bases sitting between them. Germline V CDR1 and CDR2: SGHRS, YFSETQ. CDR3 residues: CASLGPGAEAFF. CDR3 sequence (DNA): TGCGCCAGCCTTGGCCCGGGGGCTGAAGCTTTCTTT.

The chain employs TRBV10-2 and TRBJ2-7, with D unresolved. V lost 3 bases to trimming and J lost 2 bases, with 8 bases between them. This CDR3 has 13 residues. CDR1 is WSHSY and CDR2 is SAAADI in the germline V gene. This CDR3 is CASSEPRTYEQYF. The CDR3, as DNA: TGCGCCAGCAGTGAACCCAGAACCTACGAGCAGTACTTC.

This chain links TRBV6-1 with TRBJ2-5; 9 bases are a match to TRBD2. The ends lost 4 bases at V and 4 bases at J; junction bases unmatched: 10. CDR1 is MNHNS and CDR2 is SASEGT in the germline V gene. The CDR3 is made up of 16 amino acids. The CDR3: CASSAVSGLARETQYF. The DNA for the CDR3 is TGTGCCAGCAGTGCCGTTTCGGGACTAGCTCGAGAGACCCAGTACTTC.

The V and J genes are TRBV5-1 and TRBJ1-1; a weak D match, TRBD1 (6 bases). Germline values: CDR1 SGHRS, CDR2 YFSETQ. V lost 1 base to trimming and J lost 5 bases, with 15 bases between them. The CDR3 loop spans 15 amino acids. The CDR3 is CASSLRVEGGTEAFF. The CDR3 bases are TGCGCCAGCAGCTTGCGAGTTGAGGGGGGGACTGAAGCTTTCTTT.

The rearrangement links TRBV4-3 to TRBJ1-2; D perhaps matches TRBD1 (5 bases). CDR3 size: 15 residues. Per germline, CDR1 LGHNA and CDR2 YSLEER. The V and J ends lost 0 bases and 5 bases respectively, with 13 bases between them. In nucleotides, the CDR3 is TGCGCCAGCAGCCAAGATTCCGGGGGGAGGTATGGCTACACCTTC. Amino acids: CASSQDSGGRYGYTF.